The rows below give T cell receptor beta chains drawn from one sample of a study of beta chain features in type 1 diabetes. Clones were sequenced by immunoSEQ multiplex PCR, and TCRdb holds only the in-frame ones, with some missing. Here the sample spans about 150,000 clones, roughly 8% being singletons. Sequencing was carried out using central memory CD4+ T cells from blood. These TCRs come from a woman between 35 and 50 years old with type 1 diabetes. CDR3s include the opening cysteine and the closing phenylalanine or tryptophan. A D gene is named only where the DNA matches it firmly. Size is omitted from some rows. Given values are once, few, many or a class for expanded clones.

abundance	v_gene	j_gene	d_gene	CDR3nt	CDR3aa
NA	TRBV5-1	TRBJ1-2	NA	TGCGCCAGCAGCTTAAACGGGGTCTCCTATGGCTACACCTTC	CASSLNGVSYGYTF
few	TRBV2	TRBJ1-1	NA	TGTGCCACAAGGGTGGGGTTAGGGGCGGACACTGAAGCTTTCTTT	CATRVGLGADTEAFF
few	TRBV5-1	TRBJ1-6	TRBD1	TGCGCCAGCAGCATCCGGGGACAGGAGAGAAATTCACCCCTCCACTTT	CASSIRGQERNSPLHF
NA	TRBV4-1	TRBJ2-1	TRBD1	TGCGCCAGCAGCCAAGAAGGACAGGCCGCCGGGAATGAGCAGTTCTTC	CASSQEGQAAGNEQFF
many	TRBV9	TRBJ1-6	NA	TGTGCCAGCAGCCCCAGTCCTAATTCACCCCTCCACTTT	CASSPSPNSPLHF
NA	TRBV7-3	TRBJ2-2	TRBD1	TGTGCCAGCAGCCTGGACAGGGGAGGGACCGGGGAGCTGTTTTTT	CASSLDRGGTGELFF
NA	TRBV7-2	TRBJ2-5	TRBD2	TGTGCCAGCAGCCCTCTTCCGGGGGAGGGAGGGACCCAGTACTTC	CASSPLPGEGGTQYF
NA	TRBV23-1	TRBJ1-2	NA	TGCGCCAGCAGTCTTGAGAGGGCACCCTCTTGTGGCTACACCTTC	CASSLERAPSCGYTF
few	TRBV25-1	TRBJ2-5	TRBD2	TGTGCCAGCACCCCGGGACTAGGGGAAGAGACCCAGTACTTC	CASTPGLGEETQYF
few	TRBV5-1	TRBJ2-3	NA	TGCGCCAGCAGCCCCTTACAGGGCTCCACAGATACGCAGTATTTT	CASSPLQGSTDTQYF
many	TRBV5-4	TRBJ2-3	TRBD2	TGTGCCAGCAGCTCCCTGCTAGCGGGTCTCACAGATACGCAGTATTTT	CASSSLLAGLTDTQYF
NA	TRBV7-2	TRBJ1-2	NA	TGTGCCAGCAGCTTAGGTCCCTCTAACTATGGCTACACCTTC	CASSLGPSNYGYTF
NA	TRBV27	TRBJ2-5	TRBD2	TGTGCCAGCAGACGCGGGACTAGCAATCCCTTTTTGTACTTC	CASRRGTSNPFLYF
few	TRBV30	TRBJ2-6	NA	TGTGCCTGGAGTGTACGAGGGTTCTGGGGGGGCGCGGGTGGGGCCAACGTCCTGACTTTC	CAWSVRGFWGGAGGANVLTF
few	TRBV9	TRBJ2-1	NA	TGTGCCAGCAGCGCCACCCTTTCGTTTGTTAGCAATGAGCAGTTCTTC	CASSATLSFVSNEQFF
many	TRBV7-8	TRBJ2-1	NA	TGTGCCAGCAGCTTAGGTAACCCCAGCTCCTACAATGAGCAGTTCTTC	CASSLGNPSSYNEQFF
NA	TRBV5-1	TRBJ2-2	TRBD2	TGCGCCAGCAGCTGGGACCGGGAGGCGGGGGAGCTGTTTTTT	CASSWDREAGELFF
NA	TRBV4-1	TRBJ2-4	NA	TGCGCCAGCAGCCAAGGGGCAACGGCCAAAAACATTCAGTACTTC	CASSQGATAKNIQYF
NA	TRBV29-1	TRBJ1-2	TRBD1	TGCAGCGTGGGGACAGGTGCCAACTATGGCTACACCTTC	CSVGTGANYGYTF
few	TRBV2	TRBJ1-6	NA	TGTGCCAGCAGTGAAGGGAGTTCACCCCTCCACTTT	CASSEGSSPLHF
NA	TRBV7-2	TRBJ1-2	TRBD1	TGTGCCAGCAGCTCACACCGACAGGGAATCGGCTACACCTTC	CASSSHRQGIGYTF
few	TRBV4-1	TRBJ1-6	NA	TGCGCCAGCAGCCAAGAGACGTCAAGGGGAGGTTCACCCCTCCACTTT	CASSQETSRGGSPLHF
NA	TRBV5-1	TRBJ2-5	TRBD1	TGCGCCAGCAGCCTGACAGGGAAACAAGAGACCCAGTACTTC	CASSLTGKQETQYF
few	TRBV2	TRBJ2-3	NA	TGTGCCAGCAGTGAAGGCAGTACGCAGTATTTT	CASSEGSTQYF
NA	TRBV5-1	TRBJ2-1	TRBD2	TGCGCCAGCACCCCCCTAGCGGGAGTAGGGAATGAGCAGTTCTTC	CASTPLAGVGNEQFF
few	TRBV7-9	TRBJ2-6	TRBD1	TGTGCCAGCAGCCCAGGACAGGGGGTGCGTCCCGGGGCCAACGTCCTGACTTTC	CASSPGQGVRPGANVLTF
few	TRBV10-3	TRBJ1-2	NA	TGTGCCATCAGTGAGGGCAGGGAGGGTGGCTACACCTTC	CAISEGREGGYTF
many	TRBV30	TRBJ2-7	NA	TGTGCCTGGAGTGTAGGGAGGTACGAGCAGTACTTC	CAWSVGRYEQYF
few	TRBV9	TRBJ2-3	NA	TGTGCCAGCAGCGCTACGGACAGACCCGAACGGGATACGCAGTATTTT	CASSATDRPERDTQYF
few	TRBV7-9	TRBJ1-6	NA	TGTGCCAGCAGCTCTGCGGGGAGCTCCTATAATTCACCCCTCCACTTT	CASSSAGSSYNSPLHF
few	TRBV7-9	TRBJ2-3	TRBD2	TGTGCCAGCAGCCCCAGTTCAAGCGGGGCCACAGATACGCAGTATTTT	CASSPSSSGATDTQYF
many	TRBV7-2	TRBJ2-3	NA	TGTGCCAGCAGCTTACGCGCTCGGGGCTTGGGACTGACCCCAGATACGCAGTATTTT	CASSLRARGLGLTPDTQYF
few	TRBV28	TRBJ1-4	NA	TGTGCCAGCTGGCAGAATGAAAAACTGTTTTTT	CASWQNEKLFF
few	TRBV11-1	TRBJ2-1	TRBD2	TGTGCCAGCAGTCTTAGTACCGGTAGCGGGAGCCGGAATGAGCAGTTCTTC	CASSLSTGSGSRNEQFF
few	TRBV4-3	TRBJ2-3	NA	TGCGCCAGCAGCCGGGACACGTCGGGTGATACGCAGTATTTT	CASSRDTSGDTQYF
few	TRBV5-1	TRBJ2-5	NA	TGCGCCAGCAGCTTGGCCAGTGGAGGTGAGACCCAGTACTTC	CASSLASGGETQYF
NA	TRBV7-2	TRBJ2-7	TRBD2	TGTGCCAGCAGCTCGTGGACTAGCGGGGGTGAGCAGTACTTC	CASSSWTSGGEQYF
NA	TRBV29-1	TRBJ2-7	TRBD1	TGCAGCGTTTTCCAGGGGGAACGGAACGAGCAGTACTTC	CSVFQGERNEQYF
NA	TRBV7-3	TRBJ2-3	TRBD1	TGTGCCAGCGGACAGGGGGCCGCCACAGATACGCAGTATTTT	CASGQGAATDTQYF
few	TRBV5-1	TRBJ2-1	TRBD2	TGCGCCAGCAGCACGCAGACTAGCGGGTACAATGAGCAGTTCTTC	CASSTQTSGYNEQFF
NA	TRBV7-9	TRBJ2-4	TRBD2	TGTGCCAGCAGCTTAGGGGGACTAGCGGGAGTTGAAGCCAAAAACATTCAGTACTTC	CASSLGGLAGVEAKNIQYF
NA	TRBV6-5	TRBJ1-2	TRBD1	TGTGCCAGCAGTTACTCGAGAGGACAGGGGTACGGCTACACCTTC	CASSYSRGQGYGYTF
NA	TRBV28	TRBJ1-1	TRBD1	TGTGCCGCTCGGACAGGGGGCGCAGAGGCCTGGGAAGCTTTCTTT	CAARTGGAEAWEAFF
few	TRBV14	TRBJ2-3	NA	TGTGCCAGCAGCTCGGTTTTGGAGCTAGATACGCAGTATTTT	CASSSVLELDTQYF
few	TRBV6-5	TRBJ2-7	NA	TGTGCCAGCAGGGGCACCGGGACCTACGAGCAGTACTTC	CASRGTGTYEQYF
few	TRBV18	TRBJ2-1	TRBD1	TGTGCCAGCTCACCGTTACCGGGACAGGGGGCATTGAAGGGCAATGAGCAGTTCTTC	CASSPLPGQGALKGNEQFF
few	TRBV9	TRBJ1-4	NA	TGTGCCAGCAGCGGACCCGGGACAAGAGGTGAAAAACTGTTTTTT	CASSGPGTRGEKLFF
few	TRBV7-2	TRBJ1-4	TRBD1	TGTGCCAGCAGCTTATTTGGACAGGGCGCTAATGAAAAACTGTTTTTT	CASSLFGQGANEKLFF
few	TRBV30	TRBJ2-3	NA	TGTGCCTGCCCTCCAACGGATTCGGGGACAGATACGCAGTATTTT	CACPPTDSGTDTQYF
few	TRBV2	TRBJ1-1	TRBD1	TGTGCCAGCCGGGGGACAGGGAATTGGGGAGCTTTCTTT	CASRGTGNWGAFF
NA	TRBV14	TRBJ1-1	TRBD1	TGTGCCAGCAGCGCACAGGGGGTGACCACTGAAGCTTTCTTT	CASSAQGVTTEAFF
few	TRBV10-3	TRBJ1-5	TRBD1	TGTGCCATCAGTGACGGGCAGGGGGGCCAGCCCCAGCATTTT	CAISDGQGGQPQHF
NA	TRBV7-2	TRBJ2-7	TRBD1	TGTGCCAGCAACCGGGTGACAGGGGGCAGTTACGAGCAGTACTTC	CASNRVTGGSYEQYF